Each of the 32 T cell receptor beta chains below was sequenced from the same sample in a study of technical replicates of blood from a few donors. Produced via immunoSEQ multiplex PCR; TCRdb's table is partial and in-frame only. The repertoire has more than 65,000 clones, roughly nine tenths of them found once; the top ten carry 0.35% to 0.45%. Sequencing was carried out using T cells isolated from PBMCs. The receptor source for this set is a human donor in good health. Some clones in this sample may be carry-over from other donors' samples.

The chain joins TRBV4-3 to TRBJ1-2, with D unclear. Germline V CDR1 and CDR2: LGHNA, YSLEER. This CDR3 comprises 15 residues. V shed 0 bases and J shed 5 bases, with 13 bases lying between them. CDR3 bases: TGCGCCAGCAGCCAAGATGCTGCCAGACTGTATGGCTACACCTTC. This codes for CASSQDAARLYGYTF.

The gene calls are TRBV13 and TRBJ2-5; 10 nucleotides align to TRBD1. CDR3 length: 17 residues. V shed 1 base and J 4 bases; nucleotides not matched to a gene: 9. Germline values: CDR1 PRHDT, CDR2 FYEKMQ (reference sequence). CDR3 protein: CASSLVGTGEMRETQYF. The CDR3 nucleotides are TGTGCCAGCAGCTTAGTGGGGACAGGGGAAATGCGAGAGACCCAGTACTTC. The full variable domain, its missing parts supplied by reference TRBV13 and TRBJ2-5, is AAGVIQSPRHLIKEKRETATLKCYPIPRHDTVYWYQQGPGQDPQFLISFYEKMQSDKGSIPDRFSAQQFSDYHSELNMSSLELGDSALYFCASSLVGTGEMRETQYFGPGTRLLVL.

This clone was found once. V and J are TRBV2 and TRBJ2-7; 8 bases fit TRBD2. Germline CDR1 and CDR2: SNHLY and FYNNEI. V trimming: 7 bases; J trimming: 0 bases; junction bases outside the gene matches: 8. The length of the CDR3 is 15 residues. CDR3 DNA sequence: TGTGCCAGCATTAGGGAGCGGGGGACCTCCTACGAGCAGTACTTC. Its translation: CASIRERGTSYEQYF.

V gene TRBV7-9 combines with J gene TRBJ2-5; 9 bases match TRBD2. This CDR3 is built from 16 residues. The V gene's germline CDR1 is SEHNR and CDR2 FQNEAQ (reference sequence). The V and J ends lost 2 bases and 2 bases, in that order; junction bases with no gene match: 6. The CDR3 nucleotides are TGTGCCAGCAGCTTATACGGCGGGAGGGGTCAAGAGACCCAGTACTTC. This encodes CASSLYGGRGQETQYF.

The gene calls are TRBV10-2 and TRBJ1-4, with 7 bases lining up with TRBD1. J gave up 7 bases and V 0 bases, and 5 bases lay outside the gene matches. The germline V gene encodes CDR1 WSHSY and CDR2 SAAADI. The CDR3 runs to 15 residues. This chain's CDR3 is CASSESTGLGEKLFF. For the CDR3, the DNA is TGCGCCAGCAGTGAGTCGACAGGGTTGGGTGAAAAACTGTTTTTT.

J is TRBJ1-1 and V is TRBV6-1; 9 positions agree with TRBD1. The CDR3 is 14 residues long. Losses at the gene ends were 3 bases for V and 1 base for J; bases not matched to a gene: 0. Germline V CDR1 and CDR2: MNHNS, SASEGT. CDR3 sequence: CASSEGQGNTEAFF. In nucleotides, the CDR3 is TGTGCCAGCAGTGAGGGACAGGGGAACACTGAAGCTTTCTTT.

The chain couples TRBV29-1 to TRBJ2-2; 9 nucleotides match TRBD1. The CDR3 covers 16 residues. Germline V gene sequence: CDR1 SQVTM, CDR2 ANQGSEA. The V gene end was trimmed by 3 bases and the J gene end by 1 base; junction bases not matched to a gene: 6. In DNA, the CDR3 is TGCAGCGTTGAGGGAGGGACAGGGATGAACACCGGGGAGCTGTTTTTT. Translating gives CSVEGGTGMNTGELFF.

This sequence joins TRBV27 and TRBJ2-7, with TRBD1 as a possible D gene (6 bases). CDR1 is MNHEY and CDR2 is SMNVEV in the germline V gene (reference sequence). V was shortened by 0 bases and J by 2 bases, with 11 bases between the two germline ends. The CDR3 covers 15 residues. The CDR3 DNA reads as TGTGCCAGCAGTTTATCGGGGAAGGGGGCCTACGAGCAGTACTTC. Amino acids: CASSLSGKGAYEQYF.

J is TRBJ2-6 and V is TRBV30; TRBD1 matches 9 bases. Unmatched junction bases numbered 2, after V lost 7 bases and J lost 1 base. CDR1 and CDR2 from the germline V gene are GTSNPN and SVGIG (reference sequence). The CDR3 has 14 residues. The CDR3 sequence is CAYDRGSGANVLTF. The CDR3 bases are TGTGCCTATGACAGGGGGTCTGGGGCCAACGTCCTGACTTTC.

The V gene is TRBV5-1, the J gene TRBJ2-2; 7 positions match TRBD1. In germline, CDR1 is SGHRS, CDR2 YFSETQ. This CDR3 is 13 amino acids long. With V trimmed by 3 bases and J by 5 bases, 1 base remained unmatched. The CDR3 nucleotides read TGCGCCAGCAGCTCAGGGGGAACCGGGGAGCTGTTTTTT. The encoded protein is CASSSGGTGELFF.

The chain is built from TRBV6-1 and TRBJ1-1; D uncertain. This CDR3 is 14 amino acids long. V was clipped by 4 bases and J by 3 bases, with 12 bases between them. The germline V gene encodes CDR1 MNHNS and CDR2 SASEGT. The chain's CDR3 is CASSVAIGYTEAFF. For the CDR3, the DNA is TGTGCCAGCAGTGTCGCGATCGGGTACACTGAAGCTTTCTTT.

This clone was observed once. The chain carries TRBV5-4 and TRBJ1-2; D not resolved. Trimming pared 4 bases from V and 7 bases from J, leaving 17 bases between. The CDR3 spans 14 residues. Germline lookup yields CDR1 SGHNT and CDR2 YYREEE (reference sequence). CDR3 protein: CASSPIQDSFGYTF. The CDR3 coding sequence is TGTGCCAGCAGCCCCATCCAGGATTCCTTTGGCTACACCTTC.

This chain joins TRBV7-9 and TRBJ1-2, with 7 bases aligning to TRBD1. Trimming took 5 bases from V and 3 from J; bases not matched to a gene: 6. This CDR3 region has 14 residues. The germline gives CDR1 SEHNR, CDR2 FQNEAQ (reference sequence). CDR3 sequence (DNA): TGTGCCAGCAGCCCGACAGGGAGCTACTATGGCTACACCTTC. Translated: CASSPTGSYYGYTF.

The CDR3 DNA reads as TGTGCCTGGAGCCCTTCTAATGGGCTAGGGGGCAGTGAAAAACTGTTTTTT. Translating it yields CAWSPSNGLGGSEKLFF. This sequence joins TRBV30 and TRBJ1-4, with TRBD1 matching 7 bases. V was clipped by 3 bases and J by 7 bases; unmatched bases: 17. From germline, CDR1 is GTSNPN and CDR2 SVGIG (reference sequence). This CDR3 is 17 amino acids long. Variable domain in full (rest from reference TRBV30 and TRBJ1-4): SQTIHQWPATLVQPVGSPLSLECTVEGTSNPNLYWYRQAAGRGLQLLFYSVGIGQISSEVPQNLSASRPQDRQFILSSKKLLLSDSGFYLCAWSPSNGLGGSEKLFFGSGTQLSVL.

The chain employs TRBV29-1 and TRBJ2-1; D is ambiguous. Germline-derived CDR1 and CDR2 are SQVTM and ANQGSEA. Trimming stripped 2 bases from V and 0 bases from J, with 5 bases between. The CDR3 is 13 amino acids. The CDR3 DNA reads TGCAGCGTTGAATTTAGCTCCTACAATGAGCAGTTCTTC. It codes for CSVEFSSYNEQFF.

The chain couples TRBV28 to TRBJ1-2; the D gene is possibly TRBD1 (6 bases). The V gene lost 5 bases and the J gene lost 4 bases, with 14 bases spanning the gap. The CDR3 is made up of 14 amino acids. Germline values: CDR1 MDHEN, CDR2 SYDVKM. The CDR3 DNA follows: TGTGCCAGCAGTCTCCTCGGACAGTCCTATGGCTACACCTTC. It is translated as CASSLLGQSYGYTF.

The CDR3 DNA reads as TGTGCCAGCAGCTTCGCCAGGTCCTACGAGCAGTACTTC. This gives the protein CASSFARSYEQYF. This chain connects TRBV5-4 to TRBJ2-7; no clear D. CDR1 is SGHNT and CDR2 is YYREEE in the germline V gene (reference sequence). The CDR3 extends over 13 amino acids. Trimming stripped 2 bases from V and 1 base from J, with 7 bases between.

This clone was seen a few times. Here the CDR3 DNA reads TGTGCCAGCAGTTTCCACCCACAGGTTTCATTTCGTGGCTACACCTTC. It is translated as CASSFHPQVSFRGYTF. The genes are TRBV28 and TRBJ1-2, with a tentative D call TRBD1 (5 bases). The V gene's germline CDR1 is MDHEN and CDR2 SYDVKM. Trimming took 3 bases from V and 7 from J, leaving 21 bases between them. This CDR3 comprises 16 residues.

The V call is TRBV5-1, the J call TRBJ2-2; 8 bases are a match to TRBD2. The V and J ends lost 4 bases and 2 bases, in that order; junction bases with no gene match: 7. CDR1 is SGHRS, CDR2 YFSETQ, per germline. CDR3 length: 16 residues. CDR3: CASSGETSVNTGELFF. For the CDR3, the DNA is TGCGCCAGCAGCGGTGAGACTAGCGTAAACACCGGGGAGCTGTTTTTT.

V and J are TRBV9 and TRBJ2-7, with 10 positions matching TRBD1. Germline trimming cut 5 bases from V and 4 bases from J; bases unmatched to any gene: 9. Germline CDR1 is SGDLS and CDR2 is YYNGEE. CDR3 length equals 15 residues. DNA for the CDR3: TGTGCCAGCAGTTTGGGTGGGACAGGGGTGTACGAGCAGTACTTC. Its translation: CASSLGGTGVYEQYF.

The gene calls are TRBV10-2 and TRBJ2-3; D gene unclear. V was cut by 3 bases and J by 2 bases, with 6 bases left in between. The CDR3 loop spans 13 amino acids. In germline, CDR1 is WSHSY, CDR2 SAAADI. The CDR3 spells CASSDTDTDTQYF. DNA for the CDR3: TGCGCCAGCAGTGATACAGACACAGATACGCAGTATTTT.

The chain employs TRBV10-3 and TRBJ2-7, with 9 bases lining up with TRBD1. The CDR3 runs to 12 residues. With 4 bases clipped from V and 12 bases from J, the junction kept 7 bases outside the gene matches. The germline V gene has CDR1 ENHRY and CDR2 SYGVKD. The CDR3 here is CAISGDRDLGYF. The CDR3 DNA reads TGTGCCATCAGTGGGGACAGGGACCTCGGGTACTTC.

CDR3 region: CASSQDPGGNQPQHF. The CDR3 region has the DNA TGTGCCAGCAGCCAAGATCCAGGGGGTAATCAGCCCCAGCATTTT. The chain couples TRBV5-5 to TRBJ1-5; 7 positions match TRBD1. J was trimmed by 4 bases and V by 4 bases; bases with no gene match: 8. The CDR3 covers 15 residues. Per germline, CDR1 SGHKS and CDR2 YYEKEE (reference sequence).

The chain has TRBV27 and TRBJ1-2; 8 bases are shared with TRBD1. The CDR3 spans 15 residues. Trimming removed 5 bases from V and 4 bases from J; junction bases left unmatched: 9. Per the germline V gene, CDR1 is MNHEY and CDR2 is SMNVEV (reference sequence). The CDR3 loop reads CASSPQDRAGYGYTF. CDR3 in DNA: TGTGCCAGCAGTCCCCAGGACAGGGCGGGCTATGGCTACACCTTC.

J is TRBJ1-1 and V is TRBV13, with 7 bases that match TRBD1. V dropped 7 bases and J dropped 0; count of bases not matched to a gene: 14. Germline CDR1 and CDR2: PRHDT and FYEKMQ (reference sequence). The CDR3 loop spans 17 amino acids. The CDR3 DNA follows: TGTGCCAGCACCAAGAGGGGGCCGGGACAGTTGAACACTGAAGCTTTCTTT. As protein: CASTKRGPGQLNTEAFF.

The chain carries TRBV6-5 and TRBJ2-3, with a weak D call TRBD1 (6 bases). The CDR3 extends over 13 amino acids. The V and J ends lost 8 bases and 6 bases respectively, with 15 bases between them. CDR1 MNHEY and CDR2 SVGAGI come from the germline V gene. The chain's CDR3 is CASLGQSGDTQYF. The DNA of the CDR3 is TGTGCCAGCCTCGGACAGTCGGGTGATACGCAGTATTTT.

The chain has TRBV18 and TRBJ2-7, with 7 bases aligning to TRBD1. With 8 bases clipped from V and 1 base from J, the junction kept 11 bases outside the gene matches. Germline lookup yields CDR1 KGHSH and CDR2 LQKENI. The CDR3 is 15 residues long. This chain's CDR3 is CASGGSDRDSYEQYF. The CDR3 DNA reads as TGTGCCAGCGGCGGTTCCGACAGGGATTCCTACGAGCAGTACTTC.

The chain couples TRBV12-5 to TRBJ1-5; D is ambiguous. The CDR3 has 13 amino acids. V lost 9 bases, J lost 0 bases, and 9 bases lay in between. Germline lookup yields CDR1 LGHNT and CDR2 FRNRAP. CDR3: CASSTSSNQPQHF. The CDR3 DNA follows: TGTGCTAGCTCAACTTCTAGCAATCAGCCCCAGCATTTT.

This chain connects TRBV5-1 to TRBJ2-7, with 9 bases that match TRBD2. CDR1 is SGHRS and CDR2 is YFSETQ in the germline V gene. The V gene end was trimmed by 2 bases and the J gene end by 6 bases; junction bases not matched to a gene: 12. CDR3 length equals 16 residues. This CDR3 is CASSFRAGGPLGEQYF. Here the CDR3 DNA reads TGCGCCAGCAGCTTCCGAGCGGGAGGCCCTCTCGGCGAGCAGTACTTC.

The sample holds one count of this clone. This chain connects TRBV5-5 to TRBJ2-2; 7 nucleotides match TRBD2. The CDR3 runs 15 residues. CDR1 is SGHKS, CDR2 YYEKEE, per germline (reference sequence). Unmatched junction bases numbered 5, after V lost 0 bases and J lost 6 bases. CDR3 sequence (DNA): TGTGCCAGCAGCTTGGGCGGGAGTACCGCCGGGGAGCTGTTTTTT. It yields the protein CASSLGGSTAGELFF.

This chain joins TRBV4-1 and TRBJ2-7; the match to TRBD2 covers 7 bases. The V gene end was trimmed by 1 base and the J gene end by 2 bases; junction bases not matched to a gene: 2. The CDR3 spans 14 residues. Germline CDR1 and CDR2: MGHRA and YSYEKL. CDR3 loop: CASSQGEGTYEQYF. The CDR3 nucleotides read TGCGCCAGCAGCCAAGGGGAGGGTACCTACGAGCAGTACTTC.

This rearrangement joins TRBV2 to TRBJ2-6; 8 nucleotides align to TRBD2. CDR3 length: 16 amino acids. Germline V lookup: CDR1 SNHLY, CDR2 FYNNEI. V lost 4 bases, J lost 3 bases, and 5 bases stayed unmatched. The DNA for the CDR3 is TGTGCCAGCAGTGCCCAAGCGGGAGTTGGGGCCAACGTCCTGACTTTC. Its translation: CASSAQAGVGANVLTF.